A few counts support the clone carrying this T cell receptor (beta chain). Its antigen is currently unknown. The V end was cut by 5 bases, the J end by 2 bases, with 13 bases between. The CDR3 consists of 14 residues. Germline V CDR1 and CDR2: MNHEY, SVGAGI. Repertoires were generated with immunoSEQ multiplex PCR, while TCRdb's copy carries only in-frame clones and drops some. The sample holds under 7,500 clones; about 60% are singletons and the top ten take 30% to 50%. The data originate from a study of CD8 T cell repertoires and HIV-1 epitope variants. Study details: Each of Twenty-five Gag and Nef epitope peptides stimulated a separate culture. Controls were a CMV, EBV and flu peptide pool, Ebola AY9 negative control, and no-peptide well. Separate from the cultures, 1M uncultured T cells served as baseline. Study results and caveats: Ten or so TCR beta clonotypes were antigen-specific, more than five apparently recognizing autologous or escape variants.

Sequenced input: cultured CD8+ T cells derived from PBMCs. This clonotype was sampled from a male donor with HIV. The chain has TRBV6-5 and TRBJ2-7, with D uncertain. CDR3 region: CASSEGAGPYEQYF. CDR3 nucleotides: TGTGCCAGCAGTGAAGGAGCAGGTCCCTACGAGCAGTACTTC.